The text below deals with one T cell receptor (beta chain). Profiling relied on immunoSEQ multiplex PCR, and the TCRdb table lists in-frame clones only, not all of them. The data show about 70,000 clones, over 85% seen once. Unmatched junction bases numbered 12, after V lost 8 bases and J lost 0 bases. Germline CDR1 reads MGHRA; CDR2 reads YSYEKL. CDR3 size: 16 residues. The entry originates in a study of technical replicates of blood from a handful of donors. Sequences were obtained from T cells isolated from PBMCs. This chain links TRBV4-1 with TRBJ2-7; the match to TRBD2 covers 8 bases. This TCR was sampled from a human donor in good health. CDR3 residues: CASAKTLAVYSYEQYF. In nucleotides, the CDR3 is TGCGCCAGCGCGAAGACACTAGCGGTATACTCCTACGAGCAGTACTTC.